What follows are 3 T cell receptor beta chains derived from one specimen sequenced in a study of T cells after yellow fever vaccination. TCRdb used MiXCR to reprocess the 5' RACE reads, holding one entry per CDR3 protein. The table lists over 85,000 distinct CDR3 sequences, over 8% of them singletons. Material: CD8+ T cells not binding an NS4B(214-222) dextramer, sorted from PBMCs, obtained less than 18 days after the first yellow fever vaccination. These receptors all stem from a man aged 18-30 years who received the YFV17D yellow fever vaccine.

This clonotype was counted many times. This chain links TRBV4-1 with TRBJ2-5; the match to TRBD1 covers 8 bases. Trimming at V came to 4 bases and at J to 5 bases, leaving 6 bases not matched to a gene. Germline CDR1 MGHRA, CDR2 YSYEKL. This CDR3 comprises 14 residues. The CDR3 bases are TGCGCCAGCAGCCCGAGACAGGGGTATGAGACCCAGTACTTC. This sequence encodes CASSPRQGYETQYF.

The rearrangement uses TRBV5-5 and TRBJ1-1, with TRBD1 identical over 7 bases. With V trimmed by 3 bases and J by 2 bases, 7 bases remained unmatched. The CDR3 is made up of 15 amino acids. Germline loops: CDR1 SGHKS, CDR2 YYEKEE (reference sequence). The CDR3 region is CASSWRQGFNTEAFF. The CDR3 DNA follows: TGTGCCAGCAGCTGGCGACAGGGTTTTAACACTGAAGCTTTCTTT.

The chain uses TRBV4-3 and TRBJ1-5; 7 bases are shared with TRBD1. Trimming took 1 base from V and 0 from J; bases not matched to a gene: 6. Germline CDR1 LGHNA, CDR2 YSLEER. The CDR3 is 17 residues long. This CDR3 is CASSQGPGQNSNQPQHF. Written as DNA, the CDR3 is TGCGCCAGCAGCCAAGGTCCGGGACAGAATAGCAATCAGCCCCAGCATTTT.